Reported below is one T cell receptor (beta chain). As to time point: pretreatment peripheral blood. This record belongs to a study of PD-L1 blockade in urothelial cancer. The CDR3 spans 14 residues. The V end lost 1 base, the J end lost 7 bases, and 14 bases lay between the germline ends. CDR1 is LNHNV and CDR2 is YYDKDF in the germline V gene (reference sequence). Generated by immunoSEQ multiplex PCR, the TCRdb table keeps only in-frame clones and is missing some. The table shows around 40,000 clones, with approximately 91% occurring only once. Sequenced material: PBMCs, taken around atezolizumab (anti-PD-L1) treatment. This TCR derives from a woman between 55 and 75 years old with urothelial cancer. V is TRBV15 and J is TRBJ2-7, with D tentatively TRBD2 (6 bases). The CDR3 loop is CATSRVGGTGEQYF. The CDR3 DNA is TGTGCCACCAGCAGAGTAGGAGGGACGGGGGAGCAGTACTTC.